Listed here are 16 T cell receptor beta chains from one sample, sequenced in a study of immune characterization of retroperitoneal liposarcoma (dated by TCRdb to about 2019). Library generation was performed with PCR. Sequencing was performed on a NextSeq 500. TCRdb itself trimmed the public reads at Q25 with fastp, ran MiXCR and retained productive beta chains. Each entry merges the rows of one CDR3 protein and shows their most common DNA and genes. For this sample there are over 8,000 distinct CDR3 sequences; under 30% appear just once. The biggest ten clones account for roughly a fifth of the sample. The source material was blood. Receptors were obtained from a male donor with retroperitoneal liposarcoma.

This clonotype was counted ten times or more. The rearrangement uses TRBV6-1 and TRBJ2-3; tentative D call: TRBD1 (5 bases). CDR3 size: 15 residues. The ends were cut back, 6 bases at V and 4 bases at J, with 17 bases in the middle. Germline CDR1 and CDR2: MNHNS and SASEGT. For the CDR3, the DNA is TGTGCCAGCAGGGGGCTCCCCGGTGGTCCAGATACGCAGTATTTT. Translation gives CASRGLPGGPDTQYF.

This chain connects TRBV4-3 to TRBJ2-3; 9 nucleotides line up with TRBD2. Germline lookup yields CDR1 LGHNA and CDR2 YSLEER. CDR3 size: 17 residues. V was clipped by 2 bases and J by 7 bases; unmatched bases: 13. CDR3: CASSQSPGTSIRYTQYF. In nucleotides, the CDR3 is TGCGCCAGCAGCCAAAGTCCCGGGACTAGCATCCGATATACGCAGTATTTT.

This clonotype showed up just a few times. This chain joins TRBV30 and TRBJ2-3; D might be TRBD1 (6 bases). CDR3 length equals 13 residues. V was shortened by 2 bases and J by 6 bases, with 12 bases between the two germline ends. CDR1 is GTSNPN, CDR2 SVGIG, per germline (reference sequence). The CDR3 spells CAWSLQGSDTQYF. The CDR3 nucleotides are TGTGCCTGGAGTTTACAGGGAAGCGATACGCAGTATTTT. Variable domain in full (rest from reference TRBV30 and TRBJ2-3): SQTIHQWPATLVQPVGSPLSLECTVEGTSNPNLYWYRQAAGRGLQLLFYSVGIGQISSEVPQNLSASRPQDRQFILSSKKLLLSDSGFYLCAWSLQGSDTQYFGPGTRLTVL.

This clonotype was detected ten times or more. The rearrangement uses TRBV5-8 and TRBJ2-1; possible D gene TRBD2, 7 bases. The CDR3 is 15 amino acids. With 5 bases removed from V and 8 bases from J, the gap between germline ends came to 20 bases. Germline values: CDR1 SGHTS, CDR2 YDEGEE. CDR3 in amino acids: CASRPWGGGLHEQFF. DNA for the CDR3: TGTGCCAGCAGACCCTGGGGGGGGGGGCTCCATGAGCAGTTCTTC.

This clonotype was observed at least ten times. The chain employs TRBV6-4 and TRBJ2-3; 7 bases are shared with TRBD2. The CDR3 is made up of 14 amino acids. The germline V gene has CDR1 MRHNA and CDR2 SNTAGT. The junction had 2 bases not matched to a gene; V was cut back by 4 bases and J by 1 base. CDR3 in amino acids: CASSARGGTDTQYF. The CDR3 DNA reads TGTGCCAGCAGTGCTCGGGGGGGCACAGATACGCAGTATTTT.

This clonotype is medium-sized by share. The chain combines TRBV6-1 with TRBJ2-1; 12 nucleotides line up with TRBD1. Judging by the DNA end, TRBJ2-5 fits better; the J call may be wrong. The CDR3 is made up of 15 amino acids. Germline V gives CDR1 MNHNS, CDR2 SASEGT. CDR3 DNA: TGTGCCAGCGTGCCGGGACAGGGGGCTAGGGAGACCCAGTACTTC. This codes for CASVPGQGARETQYF.

This clonotype was counted only a few times. The chain carries TRBV5-1 and TRBJ2-1; D is unresolved. Trimming removed 2 bases from V and 2 bases from J, with 8 bases in between. The CDR3 runs to 14 residues. The germline V gene encodes CDR1 SGHRS and CDR2 YFSETQ. The CDR3 loop reads CASSFREAYNEQFF. CDR3 nucleotides: TGCGCCAGCAGCTTCCGTGAGGCCTACAATGAGCAGTTCTTC.

This chain links TRBV10-1 with TRBJ2-3; 8 nucleotides agree with TRBD1. The V segment lost 3 bases and the J segment 6 bases; nucleotides outside the gene matches: 11. The CDR3 covers 16 residues. CDR1 is WNHNN and CDR2 is SYGVQD in the germline V gene (reference sequence). This CDR3 is CASSESPRTGLDTQYF. The DNA for the CDR3 is TGCGCCAGCAGTGAATCGCCCCGGACAGGGTTGGATACGCAGTATTTT.

V gene TRBV3-1 combines with J gene TRBJ2-3; 7 nucleotides align to TRBD2. Germline CDR1 and CDR2: LGHDT and YNNKEL (reference sequence). The length of the CDR3 is 21 residues. The J segment lost 0 bases and the V segment lost 0 bases, leaving 18 bases of the junction unmatched. The CDR3 DNA reads as TGTGCCAGCAGCCAAGAACCCAGCGGGGAGTGGGGAATCCCTAGCACAGATACGCAGTATTTT. Encoded protein: CASSQEPSGEWGIPSTDTQYF.

This clonotype showed up many times. The V call is TRBV7-2, the J call TRBJ2-5, with TRBD1 identical over 7 bases. Germline V gene data show CDR1 as SGHTA and CDR2 as FQGNSA. The CDR3 runs to 17 residues. The junction had 10 bases not matched to a gene; V was cut back by 2 bases and J by 1 base. Here the CDR3 reads CASSLTSRTGPQETQYF. In DNA, the CDR3 is TGTGCCAGCAGCTTAACATCCCGGACAGGCCCCCAAGAGACCCAGTACTTC.

The chain joins TRBV12-3 or TRBV12-4 to TRBJ2-3; TRBD1 might be the D (5 bases). V lost 5 bases and J 5 bases, leaving 8 bases between the germline ends. This CDR3 is 12 amino acids long. The DNA for the CDR3 is TGTGCCAGCAGTCGCAGGGAAGATACGCAGTATTTT. Translated, it gives CASSRREDTQYF.

This clonotype was counted a few times. The chain couples TRBV10-3 to TRBJ2-5; 14 nucleotides agree with TRBD2. CDR3 length: 17 residues. After removal of 5 bases from V and 5 bases from J, the junction contained 10 bases not matched to a gene. CDR1 and CDR2 (germline): ENHRY, SYGVKD. CDR3 in amino acids: CAISKGLAGGTAETQYF. In nucleotides, the CDR3 is TGTGCCATCAGTAAAGGACTAGCGGGGGGCACGGCGGAGACCCAGTACTTC.

CDR3 bases: TGTGCCAGCAGCCCCGGACAGGGGGGGAACACCGGGGAGCTGTTTTTT. It is translated as CASSPGQGGNTGELFF. The V and J genes are TRBV6-6 and TRBJ2-2; 10 nucleotides align to TRBD1. CDR3 length: 16 residues. Germline V CDR1 and CDR2: MNHNY, SVGAGI (reference sequence). V shed 6 bases, J shed 1 base, and the junction held 5 bases outside the gene matches.

Many counts were recorded for this clonotype. The chain uses TRBV6-1 and TRBJ2-1, with 7 nucleotides matching TRBD2. Unmatched junction bases numbered 11, after V lost 10 bases and J lost 8 bases. The CDR3 contains 13 residues. CDR1 is MNHNS, CDR2 SASEGT, per germline. The CDR3 DNA reads TGTGCCACAACAGCGCCCGGGGGGTATGAGCAGTTCTTC. This encodes CATTAPGGYEQFF.

This clonotype was counted between two and nine times. J is TRBJ2-3 and V is TRBV7-8; D is possibly TRBD1 (5 bases). V was cut by 5 bases and J by 3 bases, with 18 bases left in between. This CDR3 comprises 16 residues. Looked up from germline, CDR1 is SGHVS and CDR2 is FQNEAQ. In DNA, the CDR3 is TGTGCCAGCAGCGGCGTCGCAGGGCTTATAACAGATACGCAGTATTTT. Translated: CASSGVAGLITDTQYF.

The V and J genes are TRBV14 and TRBJ2-5; 11 bases are shared with TRBD2. J was trimmed by 4 bases and V by 1 base; bases with no gene match: 2. CDR1 is SGHDN and CDR2 is FVKESK in the germline V gene. This CDR3 has 15 residues. CDR3 sequence (DNA): TGTGCCAGCAGCCAAGGACTAGCGGGGACAGAGACCCAGTACTTC. The encoded protein is CASSQGLAGTETQYF.